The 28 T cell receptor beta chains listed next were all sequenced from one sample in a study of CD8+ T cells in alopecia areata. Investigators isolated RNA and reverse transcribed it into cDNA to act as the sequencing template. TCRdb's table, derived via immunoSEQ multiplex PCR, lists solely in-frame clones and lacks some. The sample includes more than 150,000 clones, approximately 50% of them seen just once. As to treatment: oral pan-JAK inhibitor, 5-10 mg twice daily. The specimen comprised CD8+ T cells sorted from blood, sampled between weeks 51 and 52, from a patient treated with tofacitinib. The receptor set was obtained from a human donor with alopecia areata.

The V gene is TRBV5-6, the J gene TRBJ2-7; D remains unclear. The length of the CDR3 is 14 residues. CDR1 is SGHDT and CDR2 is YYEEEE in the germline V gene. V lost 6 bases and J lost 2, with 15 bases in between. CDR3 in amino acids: CASIESMRTYEQYF. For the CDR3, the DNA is TGTGCCAGCATTGAATCGATGCGGACCTACGAGCAGTACTTC.

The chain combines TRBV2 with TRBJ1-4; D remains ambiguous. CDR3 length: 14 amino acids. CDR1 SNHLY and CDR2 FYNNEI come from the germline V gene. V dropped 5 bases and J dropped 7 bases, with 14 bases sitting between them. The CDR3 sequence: CASSRAGKGEKLFF. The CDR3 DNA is TGTGCCAGCAGTAGGGCGGGGAAAGGTGAAAAACTGTTTTTT.

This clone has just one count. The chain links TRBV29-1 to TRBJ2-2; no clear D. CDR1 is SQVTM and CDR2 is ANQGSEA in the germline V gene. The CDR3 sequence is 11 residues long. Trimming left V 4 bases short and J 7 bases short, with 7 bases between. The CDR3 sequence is CSVAEGGELFF. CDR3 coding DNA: TGCAGCGTTGCCGAAGGCGGGGAGCTGTTTTTT.

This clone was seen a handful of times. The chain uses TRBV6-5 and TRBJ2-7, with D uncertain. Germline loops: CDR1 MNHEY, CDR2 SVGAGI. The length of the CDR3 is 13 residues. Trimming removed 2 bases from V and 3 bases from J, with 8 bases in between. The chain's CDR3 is CASSYGSGYEQYF. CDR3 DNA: TGTGCCAGCAGTTACGGGTCAGGCTACGAGCAGTACTTC.

The CDR3 bases are TGTGCCAGCAGCTCCGATCCGGGCACTGAAGCTTTCTTT. Encoded protein: CASSSDPGTEAFF. This chain uses TRBV6-5 with TRBJ1-1; no definite D call. Germline CDR1 MNHEY, CDR2 SVGAGI. The germline V and J ends were trimmed by 6 bases and 4 bases, with 12 bases remaining between them. The CDR3 sequence is 13 residues long.

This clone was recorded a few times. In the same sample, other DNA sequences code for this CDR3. The CDR3 sequence: CASSGTVNYGYTF. CDR3 coding DNA: TGTGCCAGCTCTGGGACAGTGAACTATGGCTACACCTTC. The rearrangement joins TRBV2 to TRBJ1-2; TRBD1 agrees at 7 bases. The CDR3 extends over 13 amino acids. From germline, CDR1 is SNHLY and CDR2 FYNNEI. V dropped 8 bases and J dropped 2; count of bases not matched to a gene: 5.

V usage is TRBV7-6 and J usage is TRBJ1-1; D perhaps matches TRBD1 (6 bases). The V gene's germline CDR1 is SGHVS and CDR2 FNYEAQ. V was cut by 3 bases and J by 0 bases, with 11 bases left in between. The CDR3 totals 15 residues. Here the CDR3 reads CASSFGQQMNTEAFF. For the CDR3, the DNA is TGTGCCAGCAGCTTTGGACAGCAAATGAACACTGAAGCTTTCTTT. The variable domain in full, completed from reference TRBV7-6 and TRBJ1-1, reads GAGVSQSPRYKVTKRGQDVALRCDPISGHVSLYWYRQALGQGPEFLTYFNYEAQQDKSGLPNDRFSAERPEGSISTLTIQRTEQRDSAMYRCASSFGQQMNTEAFFGQGTRLTVV.

CDR3 DNA: TGTGCCAGCAGCCAGGGACAGAACAATGAGCAGTTCTTC. Amino acids: CASSQGQNNEQFF. This chain uses TRBV7-2 with TRBJ2-1; 7 nucleotides agree with TRBD1. Unmatched junction bases numbered 3, after V lost 5 bases and J lost 5 bases. Germline values: CDR1 SGHTA, CDR2 FQGNSA. CDR3 size: 13 residues.

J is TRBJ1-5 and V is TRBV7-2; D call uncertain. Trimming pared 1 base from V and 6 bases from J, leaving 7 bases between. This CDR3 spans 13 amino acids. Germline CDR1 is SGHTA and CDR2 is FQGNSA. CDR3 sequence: CASSLEASQPQHF. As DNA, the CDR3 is TGTGCCAGCAGCTTAGAGGCGAGTCAGCCCCAGCATTTT.

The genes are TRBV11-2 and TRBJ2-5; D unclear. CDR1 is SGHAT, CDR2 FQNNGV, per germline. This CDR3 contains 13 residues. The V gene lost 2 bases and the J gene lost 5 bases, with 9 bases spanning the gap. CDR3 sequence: CASSLWSEETQYF. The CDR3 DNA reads TGTGCCAGCAGCTTATGGTCCGAGGAGACCCAGTACTTC.

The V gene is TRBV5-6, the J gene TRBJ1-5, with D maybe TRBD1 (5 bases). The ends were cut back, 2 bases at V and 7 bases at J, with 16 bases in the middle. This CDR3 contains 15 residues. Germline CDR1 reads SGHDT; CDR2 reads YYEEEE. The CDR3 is CASSLTGQGRQPQHF. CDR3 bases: TGTGCCAGCAGCTTAACCGGGCAGGGCAGACAGCCCCAGCATTTT.

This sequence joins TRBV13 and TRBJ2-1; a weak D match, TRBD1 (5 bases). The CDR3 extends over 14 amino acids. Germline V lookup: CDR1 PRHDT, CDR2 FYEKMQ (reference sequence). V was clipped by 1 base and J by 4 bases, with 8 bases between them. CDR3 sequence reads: CASSLAQVYNEQFF. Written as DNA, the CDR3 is TGTGCCAGCAGCTTAGCACAGGTATACAATGAGCAGTTCTTC.

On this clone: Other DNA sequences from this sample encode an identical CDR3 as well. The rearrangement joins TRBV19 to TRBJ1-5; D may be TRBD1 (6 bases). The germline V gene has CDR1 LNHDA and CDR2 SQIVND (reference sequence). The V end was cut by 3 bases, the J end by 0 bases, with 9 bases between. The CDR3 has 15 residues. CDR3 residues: CASSITGYSNQPQHF. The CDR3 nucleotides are TGTGCCAGTAGTATTACAGGGTATAGCAATCAGCCCCAGCATTTT.

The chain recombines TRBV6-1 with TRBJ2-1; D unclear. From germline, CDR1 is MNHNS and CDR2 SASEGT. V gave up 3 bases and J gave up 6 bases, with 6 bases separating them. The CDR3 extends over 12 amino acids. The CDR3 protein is CASSDSGNEQFF. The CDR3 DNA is TGTGCCAGCAGTGACTCCGGCAATGAGCAGTTCTTC.

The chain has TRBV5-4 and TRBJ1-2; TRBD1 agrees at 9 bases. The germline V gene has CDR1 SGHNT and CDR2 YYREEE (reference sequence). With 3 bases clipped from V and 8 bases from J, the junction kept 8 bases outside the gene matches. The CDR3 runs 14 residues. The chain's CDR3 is CASSSGQGLEGYTF. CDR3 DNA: TGTGCCAGCAGCTCTGGACAGGGGTTAGAGGGCTACACCTTC. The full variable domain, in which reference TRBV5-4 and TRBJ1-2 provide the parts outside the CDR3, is ETGVTQSPTHLIKTRGQQVTLRCSSQSGHNTVSWYQQALGQGPQFIFQYYREEENGRGNFPPRFSGLQFPNYSSELNVNALELDDSALYLCASSSGQGLEGYTFGSGTRLTVV.

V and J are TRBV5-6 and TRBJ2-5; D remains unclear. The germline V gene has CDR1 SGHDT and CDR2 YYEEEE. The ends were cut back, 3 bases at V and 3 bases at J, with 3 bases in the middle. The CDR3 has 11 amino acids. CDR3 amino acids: CASSSKETQYF. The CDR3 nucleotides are TGTGCCAGCAGCTCGAAAGAGACCCAGTACTTC.

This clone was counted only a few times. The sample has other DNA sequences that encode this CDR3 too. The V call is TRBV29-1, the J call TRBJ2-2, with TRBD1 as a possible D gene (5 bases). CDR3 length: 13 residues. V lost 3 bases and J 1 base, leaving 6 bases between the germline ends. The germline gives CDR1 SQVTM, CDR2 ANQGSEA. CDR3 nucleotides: TGCAGCGTTGATAGGGGGAACACCGGGGAGCTGTTTTTT. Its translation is CSVDRGNTGELFF.

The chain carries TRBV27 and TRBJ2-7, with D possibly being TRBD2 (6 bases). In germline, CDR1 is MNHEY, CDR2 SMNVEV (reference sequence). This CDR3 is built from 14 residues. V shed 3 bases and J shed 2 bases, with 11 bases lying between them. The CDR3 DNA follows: TGTGCCAGCAGTTTCGGCGGGGTAGCCTACGAGCAGTACTTC. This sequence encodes CASSFGGVAYEQYF.

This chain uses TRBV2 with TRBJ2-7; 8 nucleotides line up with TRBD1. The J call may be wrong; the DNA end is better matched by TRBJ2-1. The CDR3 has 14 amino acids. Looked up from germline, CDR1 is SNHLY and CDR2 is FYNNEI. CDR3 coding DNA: TGTGCCAGCAGTGGGACAGGGATGAGCGATGAGCAGTTCTTC. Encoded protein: CASSGTGMSDEQFF.

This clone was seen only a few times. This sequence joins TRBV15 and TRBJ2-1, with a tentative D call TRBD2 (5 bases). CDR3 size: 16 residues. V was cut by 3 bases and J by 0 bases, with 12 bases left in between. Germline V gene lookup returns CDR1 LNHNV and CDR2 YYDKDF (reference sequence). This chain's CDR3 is CATSSDTGNSYNEQFF. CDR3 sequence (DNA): TGTGCCACCAGCAGTGATACGGGGAACTCCTACAATGAGCAGTTCTTC.

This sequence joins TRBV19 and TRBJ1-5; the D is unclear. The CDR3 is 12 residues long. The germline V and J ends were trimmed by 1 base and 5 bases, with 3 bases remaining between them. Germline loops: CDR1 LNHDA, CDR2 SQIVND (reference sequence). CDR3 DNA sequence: TGTGCCAGTAGTATAGCTCATCAGCCCCAGCATTTT. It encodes CASSIAHQPQHF.

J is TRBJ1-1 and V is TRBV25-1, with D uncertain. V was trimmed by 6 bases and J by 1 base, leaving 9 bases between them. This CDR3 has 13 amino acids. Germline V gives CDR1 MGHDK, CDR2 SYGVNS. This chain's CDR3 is CASRAQPNTEAFF. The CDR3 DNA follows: TGTGCCAGCAGGGCCCAGCCGAACACTGAAGCTTTCTTT.

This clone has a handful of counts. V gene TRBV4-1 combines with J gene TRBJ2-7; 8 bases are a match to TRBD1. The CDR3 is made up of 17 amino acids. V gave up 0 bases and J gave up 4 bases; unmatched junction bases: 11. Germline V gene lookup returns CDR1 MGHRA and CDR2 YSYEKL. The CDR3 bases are TGCGCCAGCAGCCAAGATCCGGGGGCAGGGGGCGCATACGAGCAGTACTTC. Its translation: CASSQDPGAGGAYEQYF.

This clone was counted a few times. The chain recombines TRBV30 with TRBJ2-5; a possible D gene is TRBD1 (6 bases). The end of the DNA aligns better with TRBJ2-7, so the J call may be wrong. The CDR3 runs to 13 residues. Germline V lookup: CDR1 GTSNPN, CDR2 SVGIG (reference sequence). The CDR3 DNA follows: TGTGCCTGGAGTGACACAGGGCCCTACGAGCAGTACTTC. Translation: CAWSDTGPYEQYF.

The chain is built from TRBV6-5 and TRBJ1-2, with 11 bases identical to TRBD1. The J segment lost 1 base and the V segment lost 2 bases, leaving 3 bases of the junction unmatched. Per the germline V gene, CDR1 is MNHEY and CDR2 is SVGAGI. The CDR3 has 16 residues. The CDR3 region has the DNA TGTGCCAGCAGTTACGGACAGGGGGCTGTTAACTATGGCTACACCTTC. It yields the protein CASSYGQGAVNYGYTF.

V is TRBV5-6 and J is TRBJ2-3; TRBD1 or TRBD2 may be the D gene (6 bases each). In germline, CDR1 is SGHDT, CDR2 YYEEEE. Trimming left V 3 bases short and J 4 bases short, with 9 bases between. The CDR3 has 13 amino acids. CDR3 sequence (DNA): TGTGCCAGCAGCTCCGGGGGCTCAGATACGCAGTATTTT. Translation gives CASSSGGSDTQYF.

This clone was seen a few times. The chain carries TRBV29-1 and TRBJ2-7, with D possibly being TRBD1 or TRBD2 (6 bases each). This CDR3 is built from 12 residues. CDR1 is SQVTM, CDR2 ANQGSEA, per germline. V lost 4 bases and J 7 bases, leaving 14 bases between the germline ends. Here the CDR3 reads CSVVGGADEQYF. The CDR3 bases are TGCAGCGTTGTGGGGGGCGCGGATGAGCAGTACTTC.

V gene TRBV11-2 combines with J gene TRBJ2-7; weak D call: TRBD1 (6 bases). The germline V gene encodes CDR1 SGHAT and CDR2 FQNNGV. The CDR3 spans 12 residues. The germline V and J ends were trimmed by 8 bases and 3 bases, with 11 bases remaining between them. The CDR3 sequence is CASHGGSYEQYF. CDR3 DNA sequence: TGTGCCAGCCATGGGGGCAGCTACGAGCAGTACTTC.